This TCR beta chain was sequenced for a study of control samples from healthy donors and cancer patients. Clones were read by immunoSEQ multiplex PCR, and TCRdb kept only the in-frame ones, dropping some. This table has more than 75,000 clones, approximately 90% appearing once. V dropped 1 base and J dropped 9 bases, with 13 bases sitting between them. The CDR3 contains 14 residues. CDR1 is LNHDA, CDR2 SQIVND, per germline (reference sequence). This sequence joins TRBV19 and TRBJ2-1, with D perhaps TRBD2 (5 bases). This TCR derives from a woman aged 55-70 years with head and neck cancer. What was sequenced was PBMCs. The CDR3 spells CASSIALAYGEQFF. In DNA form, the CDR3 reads TGTGCCAGTAGTATAGCGCTAGCTTATGGTGAGCAGTTCTTC.